This TCR beta chain was sequenced in a study of beta chain features in type 1 diabetes (dated by TCRdb to about 2018). At the level of the whole study: Patients and healthy donors did not differ in mean age, gender distribution, total cell number or subset yield. Across all samples, approximately 100 million sorted cells were examined, and cell number per subset correlated strongly with RNA yield. In the study, TCRB repertoires of sorted circulating CD4+ T cell subsets from recently diagnosed type 1 diabetes patients were compared with those of matched healthy donors. Whereas all 28 donors provided naive and central memory subsets, regulatory and stem cell-like memory subsets were isolated from just 8 patients and roughly 8 healthy donors. Overall results and qualifications from the work: Only small numbers of individuals were included in the HLA sub-analyses, which left unresolved whether HLA type had any influence on TCRB rearrangement. Patients with type 1 diabetes made fewer insertions and deleted more nucleotides at VDJ recombination sites, implying thymic rearrangement abnormalities. Naive, central memory and regulatory TCRB repertoires appeared to be more similar among patients than among healthy donors. Shorter templates might be favored by PCR, yet because patient and control samples were amplified and corrected together, any such skew would affect both groups equally. Because cDNA was sequenced instead of genomic DNA, activated cells with high expression could be over-represented, although the groups did not differ in activation or CD3 levels. Type 1 diabetes patients showed a moderate but significant shortening of TCRB CDR3 length in all four CD4+ subsets.

The High Capacity cDNA Reverse Transcription Kit was used to reverse transcribe all of the isolated RNA, meaning that expressed TCRB transcripts were what got sequenced. Deep immunoSEQ sequencing was applied to naive, central memory and regulatory T cell samples, giving an average of around 4 million total reads per sample. Sorted cells were lysed in RLT buffer and RNA was extracted with DNase-treated RNeasy Micro or Mini kits, depending on cell number. To prevent cross-contamination, every cell subset was processed on its own, while patient and healthy donor samples were processed together. Using the immunoSEQ multiplex PCR, TCRB sequences were amplified from cDNA into 87-bp fragments spanning the CDR3 region. The amplicons were sequenced using the Illumina HiSeq platform. Per the source publication's procedure: Synthetic template baselines were used to correct PCR bias computationally, reads within Hamming distance 2 were collapsed, and singletons that could not be merged were discarded. Reads were aligned against IMGT so that V, D and J genes, CDR3 length and insertions or deletions at six rearrangement sites could be assigned. Clonotype counts were normalized to sorted cell number within each subset before computing true diversity and Gini coefficients with the tcR R package. The overlap coefficient, calculated on TCRB nucleotide sequences, was used to measure repertoire sharing. Out-of-frame TCRB sequences from naive cells were analyzed to stand in for the pre-selection repertoire. Imported from immuneACCESS, the table was reduced by TCRdb to in-frame sequences with V and J called. These copies leave out some clones; in studies compared against another copy, an unresolved V gene accounts for under half, and the cause of the remainder is not known. V, J and clone size are taken as reported in that table, and D and trimming were inferred from the DNA itself. In this sample the table shows around 500,000 clones, roughly 10% of which occur a single time. The leading ten clones occupy about 0.045% of the sample.

This clone has only a few counts. This clone's antigen is unknown. Base qualities are not provided; no much larger clone lies one nucleotide away. A single peripheral blood draw of approximately 110 mL on average was collected from each donor into heparinised tubes. A BD FACSAria II and a panel including CD45RO, CCR7, CD25, CD127, CD95 and CD27 were used to sort naive, central memory, regulatory and stem cell-like memory CD4+ T cells. All sorted populations exceeded 95% purity. Right away, PBMCs were isolated by Lymphoprep density gradient centrifugation and were stained directly, with no culture step. So that batch effects would be minimized, each experiment stained and sorted samples in pairs, pairing one healthy donor with one patient. As encoded in the germline V gene, CDR1 is MNHNS while CDR2 is SASEGT. Taken from cysteine to phenylalanine, the CDR3 has 15 residues. Just the 45-base CDR3 DNA is kept, in frame starting at base 1. The junction carries 14 bases between V and J, which are trimmed by 2 bases and 4 bases respectively.

This clonotype was sampled from a woman aged 18-35 years in good health. The chain uses TRBV6-1 and TRBJ1-2; tentative D gene TRBD1, with 5 bases matching. Material for sequencing was naive CD4+ T cells from blood. Taken with the paper, the label for cell subset or site translates to: true naive CD4+ T cells. The DNA is TGTGCCAGCAGTGAAAGGGGAAGGGTTCCCTATGGCTACACCTTC. Its protein product is CASSERGRVPYGYTF.